This T cell receptor (beta chain) was captured by sequencing in a study of T cells in pancreatic ductal adenocarcinoma. No neoadjuvant therapy was given to the selected pancreatic ductal adenocarcinoma patients before their surgery. Clones were read by immunoSEQ multiplex PCR, and TCRdb kept only the in-frame ones, dropping some. The data show 4,500 or so clones, nearly 90% seen once. Trimming shortened V by 4 bases and J by 2 bases, and 19 bases separated the two germline ends. The V gene's germline CDR1 is LGHNA and CDR2 YSLEER. The CDR3 sequence is 17 residues long. This clonotype was sampled from a human donor with pancreatic ductal adenocarcinoma. The chain combines TRBV4-3 with TRBJ2-3; TRBD1 might be the D (6 bases). The sample consisted of pancreatic tumor tissue. The CDR3 bases are TGCGCCAGCAGCCCCCAGGGGTCTGGCCTTCACACAGATACGCAGTATTTT. Encoded protein: CASSPQGSGLHTDTQYF.